The T cell receptor beta chain described here comes from a study of blood T cell repertoires in COVID-19. Sequenced by immunoSEQ multiplex PCR; TCRdb stores in-frame clones only, minus some. The data show fewer than 50,000 clones, around 86% seen once. This clone came up a few times. This TCR came from a human donor in a cohort sampled during active COVID-19. The sample comprised peripheral blood.

The chain's CDR3 is CASSFRTSGINEQFF. Written as DNA, the CDR3 is TGTGCCAGCAGCTTTAGGACTAGCGGGATTAATGAGCAGTTCTTC. The V and J genes are TRBV5-4 and TRBJ2-1; 12 bases match TRBD2. There are 15 residues in the CDR3. Looked up from germline, CDR1 is SGHNT and CDR2 is YYREEE (reference sequence). V trimming: 2 bases; J trimming: 7 bases; junction bases outside the gene matches: 4.